The 9 T cell receptor beta chains presented below share a single source sample, sequenced in a study of T-cell memory formation after mild COVID-19. From the 5' RACE reads, TCRdb called clonotypes with MiXCR, one entry per CDR3 protein. The sample shows more than 150,000 distinct CDR3 sequences, approximately 18% of them seen only once. The specimen sequenced was PBMCs or a T cell subset sorted from them (not recorded which). These receptors were collected from a man younger than 35 who had mild COVID-19 (a few samples of this study predate the infection). Cell type and time point are not known.

The chain links TRBV5-5 to TRBJ1-3, with a tentative D call TRBD1 (6 bases). The V end was cut by 4 bases, the J end by 0 bases, with 11 bases between. CDR1 is SGHKS, CDR2 YYEKEE, per germline (reference sequence). The CDR3 covers 15 residues. The CDR3 is CASSRTGNSGNTIYF. The CDR3 DNA reads TGTGCCAGCAGCCGCACAGGGAACTCTGGAAACACCATATATTTT.

The chain recombines TRBV7-9 with TRBJ2-1, with D possibly being TRBD1 (6 bases). Germline lookup yields CDR1 SEHNR and CDR2 FQNEAQ (reference sequence). Between the trimmed V and J ends, which lost 7 bases and 4 bases, there was a span of 11 bases. CDR3 size: 13 residues. The DNA of the CDR3 is TGTGCCAGCATCTTGGACAGTTACAATGAGCAGTTCTTC. It translates to CASILDSYNEQFF.

V and J are TRBV5-6 and TRBJ2-1, with unresolved D. The CDR3 is 15 amino acids. The germline CDR1 and CDR2 sequences are SGHDT and YYEEEE. Trimming pared 1 base from V and 0 bases from J, leaving 8 bases between. The DNA of the CDR3 is TGTGCCAGCAGCTTGTCGGCCCGCTCCTACAATGAGCAGTTCTTC. Residues: CASSLSARSYNEQFF.

V is TRBV28 and J is TRBJ2-3, with D perhaps matching TRBD2 (6 bases). The CDR3 contains 14 residues. Germline assignment: CDR1 MDHEN and CDR2 SYDVKM. Trimming left V 5 bases short and J 4 bases short, with 13 bases between. The CDR3: CASSPAGGADTQYF. Here the CDR3 DNA reads TGTGCCAGCAGTCCAGCGGGTGGTGCAGATACGCAGTATTTT.

The chain couples TRBV5-1 to TRBJ2-3; 8 bases agree with TRBD1. The CDR3 consists of 16 residues. Trimming removed 0 bases from V and 4 bases from J; junction bases left unmatched: 7. Germline CDR1 SGHRS, CDR2 YFSETQ. The CDR3 DNA sequence: TGCGCCAGCAGCTTGGCGGACAGGGTCGGCCCAGATACGCAGTATTTT. It is translated as CASSLADRVGPDTQYF.

This clonotype was seen a few times. J is TRBJ2-1 and V is TRBV2; D ambiguous. V was cut by 2 bases and J by 0 bases, with 8 bases left in between. CDR1 and CDR2 (germline): SNHLY, FYNNEI. The CDR3 length is 15 residues. The CDR3 is CASSETPYSYNEQFF. The CDR3 DNA is TGTGCCAGCAGTGAAACCCCCTACTCCTACAATGAGCAGTTCTTC.

This clonotype was counted a few times. The chain recombines TRBV4-2 with TRBJ1-6, with 7 bases matching TRBD1. V shed 5 bases, J shed 7 bases, and the junction held 2 bases outside the gene matches. Germline V gene lookup returns CDR1 LGHNA and CDR2 YNFKEQ. This CDR3 comprises 13 residues. The CDR3 loop is CASSTGENSPLHF. CDR3 DNA sequence: TGTGCCAGCAGCACAGGGGAGAATTCACCCCTCCACTTT.

At least ten counts were recorded for this clonotype. The rearrangement links TRBV7-2 to TRBJ2-1; 14 bases agree with TRBD2. The germline V gene encodes CDR1 SGHTA and CDR2 FQGNSA. The V gene end was trimmed by 5 bases and the J gene end by 10 bases; junction bases not matched to a gene: 7. The CDR3 loop spans 15 amino acids. The CDR3 DNA is TGTGCCAGCAGCCTGACTAGCGGGGGGGCTAGGGAGCAGTTCTTC. Protein: CASSLTSGGAREQFF.

DNA for the CDR3: TGTGCCAGCAGCCCACAGATACCAGTTCTCGATACGCAGTATTTT. This encodes CASSPQIPVLDTQYF. V and J are TRBV7-2 and TRBJ2-3; D is undetermined. V lost 5 bases and J 6 bases, leaving 18 bases between the germline ends. Per the germline V gene, CDR1 is SGHTA and CDR2 is FQGNSA. There are 15 residues in the CDR3.